The 18 T cell receptor beta chains given below trace back to one sample, sequenced in a study of cytomegalovirus exposure and HLA in healthy donors. Some clones are missing from TCRdb's copy, which holds only in-frame ones; the method was immunoSEQ multiplex PCR. The repertoire holds hundreds of thousands of clones, with roughly 90% as singletons. The sequencing sample was made of PBMCs. All receptors derive from a woman aged 18-29 years in good health and CMV-seronegative.

The table lists this clone with a few counts. This chain joins TRBV14 and TRBJ2-1, with TRBD2 as a possible D gene (6 bases). The length of the CDR3 is 14 residues. V was trimmed by 1 base and J by 12 bases, leaving 16 bases between them. Germline V gene lookup returns CDR1 SGHDN and CDR2 FVKESK. CDR3 bases: TGTGCCAGCAGCCAAGCCGTGTCGGGAGAATGGCAGTTCTTC. This encodes CASSQAVSGEWQFF.

Comment on this clone: The sample has other DNA sequences that encode this CDR3 too. The chain joins TRBV28 to TRBJ2-7, with D perhaps matching TRBD2 (6 bases). CDR3 length: 12 amino acids. CDR1 and CDR2 from the germline V gene are MDHEN and SYDVKM. Between the trimmed V and J ends, which lost 3 bases and 6 bases, there was a span of 9 bases. The CDR3 nucleotides read TGTGCCAGCAGTTTTAGCGGCTCCGAGCAGTACTTC. This encodes CASSFSGSEQYF. Filled out from reference TRBV28 and TRBJ2-7, the complete variable domain reads DVKVTQSSRYLVKRTGEKVFLECVQDMDHENMFWYRQDPGLGLRLIYFSYDVKMKEKGDIPEGYSVSREKKERFSLILESASTNQTSMYLCASSFSGSEQYFGPGTRLTVT.

The chain recombines TRBV28 with TRBJ2-2, with a weak D call TRBD2 (6 bases). The germline V gene has CDR1 MDHEN and CDR2 SYDVKM. There are 15 residues in the CDR3. V lost 5 bases and J 5 bases, leaving 15 bases between the germline ends. Here the CDR3 DNA reads TGTGCCAGCAGTGCATCCTTGGCGGGGACCGGGGAGCTGTTTTTT. Translating it yields CASSASLAGTGELFF.

This sequence joins TRBV19 and TRBJ1-6, with D possibly being TRBD1 (6 bases). Trimming removed 3 bases at V and 10 bases at J, with 16 bases between. This CDR3 is 15 amino acids long. Germline CDR1 and CDR2: LNHDA and SQIVND (reference sequence). The CDR3 bases are TGTGCCAGTAGTATCCCCACAGGGATTGGGTCACCCCTCCACTTT. Translating it yields CASSIPTGIGSPLHF. Drawing the rest from reference TRBV19 and TRBJ1-6, the complete variable domain is DGGITQSPKYLFRKEGQNVTLSCEQNLNHDAMYWYRQDPGQGLRLIYYSQIVNDFQKGDIAEGYSVSREKKESFPLTVTSAQKNPTAFYLCASSIPTGIGSPLHFGNGTRLTVT.

V and J are TRBV6-5 and TRBJ2-7; 15 nucleotides match TRBD2. The V gene end was trimmed by 0 bases and the J gene end by 6 bases; junction bases not matched to a gene: 3. This CDR3 has 16 residues. In germline, CDR1 is MNHEY, CDR2 SVGAGI. The CDR3 loop reads CASSYSVGLAGGEQYF. As DNA, the CDR3 is TGTGCCAGCAGTTACTCGGTGGGACTAGCGGGAGGCGAGCAGTACTTC.

This clone was found once. This chain joins TRBV11-2 and TRBJ2-3; D may be TRBD1 (6 bases). The germline gives CDR1 SGHAT, CDR2 FQNNGV. The V end lost 2 bases, the J end lost 3 bases, and 9 bases lay between the germline ends. The CDR3 is 14 amino acids. In nucleotides, the CDR3 is TGTGCCAGCAGCTTACTCCAGGGGACAGATACGCAGTATTTT. Encoded protein: CASSLLQGTDTQYF. The variable domain in full, completed from reference TRBV11-2 and TRBJ2-3, reads EAGVAQSPRYKIIEKRQSVAFWCNPISGHATLYWYQQILGQGPKLLIQFQNNGVVDDSQLPKDRFSAERLKGVDSTLKIQPAKLEDSAVYLCASSLLQGTDTQYFGPGTRLTVL.

The chain carries TRBV7-2 and TRBJ1-2; TRBD1 aligns across 8 bases. The CDR3 sequence is 16 residues long. The J segment lost 8 bases and the V segment lost 1 base, leaving 12 bases of the junction unmatched. The V gene's germline CDR1 is SGHTA and CDR2 FQGNSA. This CDR3 is CASSLGGRGPGPGYTF. The CDR3 DNA reads TGTGCCAGCAGCTTAGGAGGCAGGGGGCCGGGTCCCGGCTACACCTTC.

The chain has TRBV5-1 and TRBJ1-5; no firm D call. CDR1 SGHRS and CDR2 YFSETQ come from the germline V gene. This CDR3 comprises 15 residues. Trimming shortened V by 2 bases and J by 3 bases, and 12 bases separated the two germline ends. The CDR3 DNA follows: TGCGCCAGCAGCTTTTATACAGTCACCAATCAGCCCCAGCATTTT. Amino acids: CASSFYTVTNQPQHF. Full variable domain (outside the CDR3, taken from reference TRBV5-1 and TRBJ1-5): KAGVTQTPRYLIKTRGQQVTLSCSPISGHRSVSWYQQTPGQGLQFLFEYFSETQRNKGNFPGRFSGRQFSNSRSEMNVSTLELGDSALYLCASSFYTVTNQPQHFGDGTRLSIL.

V and J are TRBV18 and TRBJ1-2; 9 nucleotides line up with TRBD1. Germline trimming cut 3 bases from V and 3 bases from J; bases unmatched to any gene: 2. The CDR3 is 14 amino acids. Germline CDR1 KGHSH, CDR2 LQKENI. CDR3 region: CASSPRQGDYGYTF. In nucleotides, the CDR3 is TGTGCCAGCTCACCCCGACAGGGGGACTATGGCTACACCTTC.

The chain couples TRBV9 to TRBJ2-7, with TRBD1 as a possible D gene (5 bases). The length of the CDR3 is 16 residues. V lost 0 bases and J 3 bases, leaving 16 bases between the germline ends. Germline loops: CDR1 SGDLS, CDR2 YYNGEE. The DNA for the CDR3 is TGTGCCAGCAGCGTAGGAGCTAAGGGGAACGGCTACGAGCAGTACTTC. It is translated as CASSVGAKGNGYEQYF.

The V gene is TRBV6-5, the J gene TRBJ1-5; no clear D. V was pared by 8 bases and J by 5 bases, with 13 bases between. Germline V gives CDR1 MNHEY, CDR2 SVGAGI. This CDR3 spans 13 amino acids. CDR3 sequence: CASRNSPYQPQHF. CDR3 DNA sequence: TGTGCCAGCCGAAACAGTCCGTATCAGCCCCAGCATTTT.

The count of this clone is one. This chain links TRBV10-1 with TRBJ2-2, with 10 bases aligning to TRBD1. This CDR3 is 16 amino acids long. Trimming at V came to 4 bases and at J to 7 bases, leaving 9 bases not matched to a gene. Germline loops: CDR1 WNHNN, CDR2 SYGVQD (reference sequence). CDR3 residues: CASSGLKGQGFGELFF. CDR3 coding DNA: TGCGCCAGCAGTGGACTGAAGGGACAGGGGTTCGGGGAGCTGTTTTTT.

This chain uses TRBV27 with TRBJ1-1; no clear D. Trimming left V 5 bases short and J 7 bases short, with 14 bases between. The CDR3 is made up of 13 amino acids. Looked up from germline, CDR1 is MNHEY and CDR2 is SMNVEV (reference sequence). The CDR3: CASSDGLPIEAFF. CDR3 bases: TGTGCCAGCAGTGATGGACTTCCGATTGAAGCTTTCTTT.

This clone was seen more than once but under ten times. The V and J genes are TRBV11-2 and TRBJ2-7; D possibly corresponds to TRBD2 (5 bases). This CDR3 contains 13 residues. Germline CDR1 reads SGHAT; CDR2 reads FQNNGV. Trimming took 8 bases from V and 4 from J, leaving 15 bases between them. The CDR3 here is CASCVGSLYEQYF. The DNA of the CDR3 is TGTGCCAGCTGCGTGGGGAGCCTATACGAGCAGTACTTC.

Here the CDR3 DNA reads TGTGCCAGCAGTCCCCATCCTCACTTTACGCGTGGCACTGAAGCTTTCTTT. Protein sequence: CASSPHPHFTRGTEAFF. This sequence joins TRBV28 and TRBJ1-1; D gene unclear. In germline, CDR1 is MDHEN, CDR2 SYDVKM. The CDR3 contains 17 residues. V shed 5 bases and J shed 4 bases, with 23 bases lying between them.

This chain connects TRBV6-1 to TRBJ1-5, with a tentative D call TRBD1 (6 bases). Germline V gives CDR1 MNHNS, CDR2 SASEGT. CDR3 length: 19 amino acids. V lost 2 bases and J 3 bases, leaving 23 bases between the germline ends. In nucleotides, the CDR3 is TGTGCCAGCAGTGAAATCGTTCCCAACAGGGTTAGGGACAATCAGCCCCAGCATTTT. Translated: CASSEIVPNRVRDNQPQHF.

The rearrangement links TRBV5-6 to TRBJ2-7, with 7 nucleotides matching TRBD1. V shed 4 bases, J shed 3 bases, and the junction held 10 bases outside the gene matches. Looked up from germline, CDR1 is SGHDT and CDR2 is YYEEEE. The CDR3 has 15 amino acids. The CDR3 coding sequence is TGTGCCAGCAGCGTAACAGAGGGGGCCCACTACGAGCAGTACTTC. Its protein is CASSVTEGAHYEQYF.

The chain couples TRBV25-1 to TRBJ2-1; no clear D gene. This CDR3 is 14 amino acids long. Trimming took 1 base from V and 3 from J, leaving 7 bases between them. Germline-derived CDR1 and CDR2 are MGHDK and SYGVNS. The CDR3 nucleotides are TGTGCCAGCAGTGAATCGGCAGGCTACAATGAGCAGTTCTTC. Amino acids: CASSESAGYNEQFF.